This T cell receptor beta chain was identified in a study of regulatory T cells in long-lasting Graves disease. Findings and limits, study-wide: TRBV28, TRBJ1-2 and TRBJ2-5 were favored in persistent disease. Lower TCR diversity characterized persistent Graves' patients relative to newly diagnosed patients.

With respect to this clonotype: The antigen is unknown.

Trimming removed 8 bases from V and 3 bases from J; junction bases left unmatched: 5. The V gene's germline CDR1 is MDHEN and CDR2 SYDVKM. The CDR3 is made up of 14 amino acids. Time point in this sample: persistent/refractory GD, antithyroid drugs over 5 years with positive TRAb. From RNA extracted from PBMCs, the TCR library was made. The diagnosis of Graves' disease used American Thyroid Association guidelines. Building the TCR beta libraries relied on iRepertoire HTBI primers, and CDR3 regions underwent Arm-PCR. TCRdb ran MiXCR on the multiplex PCR reads and lists one entry per CDR3 protein. There are 700,000 or so distinct CDR3 sequences in the sample; about 32% occur only once, and under 55% lies in the top ten.

This specimen was peripheral blood mononuclear cells (PBMCs), taken when the disease was refractory, from a patient treated with antithyroid drugs. V and J are TRBV28 and TRBJ2-3; 10 nucleotides match TRBD2. This clonotype originated in a female donor with Graves disease. This chain's CDR3 is CASASGSTTDTQYF. The CDR3 DNA reads TGTGCCAGCGCTAGCGGGAGTACGACAGATACGCAGTATTTT.